The rows below give T cell receptor beta chains drawn from one sample of a study of T cells after posttransplantation cyclophosphamide. Libraries were prepared by immunoSEQ multiplex PCR; TCRdb keeps only in-frame clonotypes and omits some of them. This set yields 25,000 to 35,000 clones and no singletons; the top ten hold over 4%. The sample taken for sequencing was PBMCs. The receptors shown here come from a woman in her twenties or thirties in good health and a related stem cell transplant donor. CDR3s include the opening cysteine and the closing phenylalanine or tryptophan. Fields, in order: V gene, J gene, CDR3 protein.

TRBV2	TRBJ2-1	CASSRTGDNEQFF
TRBV6-1	TRBJ2-1	CASSESYSLLRNEQFF
TRBV30	TRBJ1-3	CAWTKTGGHSGNTIYF
TRBV19	TRBJ1-2	CASRSPLNYGYTF
TRBV19	TRBJ2-1	CASSIGGGAFDEQFF
TRBV6-1	TRBJ1-5	CASAGTGNQPQHF
TRBV7-9	TRBJ1-4	CASSFHPAGLDEKLFF
TRBV4-1	TRBJ1-5	CASSQDGSPPSNQPQHF
TRBV24-1	TRBJ2-3	CADRGRGYTDTQYF
TRBV6-1	TRBJ1-2	CASSEDGGHHRGYTF
TRBV29-1	TRBJ2-4	CSVRAVLAKNIQYF
TRBV7-6	TRBJ2-7	CASSSLRQSYEQYF
TRBV30	TRBJ1-2	CAWSFLGGGGYTF
TRBV10-3	TRBJ1-5	CAISDAGNNQPQHF
TRBV12-3/TRBV12-4	TRBJ2-1	CASSYLDFRLYNEQFF
TRBV20-1	TRBJ2-7	CSARGLDEQYF
TRBV4-1	TRBJ2-7	CASSQGTLDEQYF
TRBV10-3	TRBJ1-1	CAISDQGGNMNTEAFF
TRBV6-2/TRBV6-3	TRBJ2-1	CASSRGGEGVNEQFF
TRBV6-1	TRBJ2-2	CASSGTGGRAGELFF
TRBV6-5	TRBJ1-1	CASSYSTEANTEAFF
TRBV30	TRBJ1-1	CAWERWTEAFF
TRBV6-4	TRBJ1-2	CASSDSEGSGYTF
TRBV12-3/TRBV12-4	TRBJ1-2	CASSLGGRYGYTF
TRBV28	TRBJ1-6	CASSFQGGSPLHF
TRBV5-1	TRBJ2-5	CASSFSGGAETQYF
TRBV19	TRBJ2-3	CASSIKLGTDTQYF
TRBV6-2/TRBV6-3	TRBJ2-7	CASSPRGLVFIEQYF
TRBV6-2/TRBV6-3	TRBJ2-5	CASSSAGFEREQETQYF
TRBV19	TRBJ2-3	CASSLLAGGTDTQYF
TRBV11-2	TRBJ2-2	CASSLDTGTETGELFF